Below are 14 T cell receptor beta chains sequenced from a single sample in a study of Graves' ophthalmopathy and Graves' hyperthyroidism. For repertoire sequencing, the TCR beta CDR3 regions were amplified from RNA transcripts. The workflow started with a first-round RT-PCR run with HTBI primers and then moved on to a second-round multiplex PCR. TCRdb re-called the multiplex PCR reads with MiXCR, one entry per CDR3 protein. The sample records some 390,000 distinct CDR3 sequences, around 17% being singletons. The material sequenced was peripheral blood. The receptors derive from a woman between 18 and 29 years old with Graves' ophthalmopathy.

The rearrangement joins TRBV7-2 to TRBJ2-5; 8 nucleotides line up with TRBD2. CDR1 and CDR2 from the germline V gene are SGHTA and FQGNSA. This CDR3 region has 17 residues. Unmatched junction bases numbered 11, after V lost 0 bases and J lost 5 bases. DNA of the CDR3: TGTGCCAGCAGCTTAGCGCCGTCCGGCGGGAGGTGGGAGACCCAGTACTTC. Translated, it gives CASSLAPSGGRWETQYF.

This clonotype occurred many times. This chain uses TRBV12-3 or TRBV12-4 with TRBJ1-1; 10 nucleotides match TRBD1. J was trimmed by 4 bases and V by 6 bases; bases with no gene match: 5. The CDR3 loop spans 14 amino acids. The CDR3 DNA follows: TGTGCCAGCAGCCCCCGGACAGGGGGCACTGAAGCTTTCTTT. It encodes CASSPRTGGTEAFF.

This clonotype occurred many times. This rearrangement joins TRBV6-1 to TRBJ1-1; TRBD1 might be the D (5 bases). The CDR3 is made up of 14 amino acids. The germline CDR1 and CDR2 sequences are MNHNS and SASEGT. V was trimmed by 4 bases and J by 1 base, leaving 10 bases between them. The CDR3 DNA reads TGTGCCAGCAGTGCCAGGCAGGGGAACACTGAAGCTTTCTTT. Translated, it gives CASSARQGNTEAFF.

This clonotype was seen at least ten times. V is TRBV10-3 and J is TRBJ1-5, with a weak D call TRBD1 (5 bases). The CDR3 has 14 amino acids. V lost 2 bases and J lost 4, with 9 bases in between. Per the germline V gene, CDR1 is ENHRY and CDR2 is SYGVKD. The CDR3 region has the DNA TGTGCCATCAGTGAGCATGAGGGGAATCAGCCCCAGCATTTT. It yields the protein CAISEHEGNQPQHF.

In this sample, this clonotype turned up many times. The J gene is TRBJ2-2, the V gene TRBV6-5; possibly TRBD1 for D (6 bases). The CDR3 length is 14 residues. Trimming removed 3 bases from V and 5 bases from J, with 10 bases in between. Germline CDR1 is MNHEY and CDR2 is SVGAGI. The CDR3 nucleotides read TGTGCCAGCAGTTATCACAGGGCGACCGGGGAGCTGTTTTTT. Encoded protein: CASSYHRATGELFF.

There are many counts of this clonotype. V is TRBV6-5 and J is TRBJ1-6, with a possible D match to TRBD1 (6 bases). Germline assignment: CDR1 MNHEY and CDR2 SVGAGI. V was clipped by 5 bases and J by 0 bases, with 14 bases between them. This CDR3 contains 17 residues. The CDR3 bases are TGTGCCAGCAGTCCAAGACAGGAGACCTCCTATAATTCACCCCTCCACTTT. Residues: CASSPRQETSYNSPLHF.

This clonotype was recorded many times. The V and J genes are TRBV6-5 and TRBJ2-5, with D possibly being TRBD1 or TRBD2 (5 bases each). The CDR3 sequence is 19 residues long. Germline assignment: CDR1 MNHEY and CDR2 SVGAGI. V gave up 0 bases and J gave up 0 bases, with 20 bases separating them. In DNA, the CDR3 is TGTGCCAGCAGTTACTCGATGTTATTGGATGGGGGTTACCAAGAGACCCAGTACTTC. The encoded protein is CASSYSMLLDGGYQETQYF.

As regards this clonotype: A much larger clone differs by one base, so this may be a read error. This sequence joins TRBV20-1 and TRBJ2-7; a weak D match, TRBD2 (7 bases). This CDR3 comprises 15 residues. In germline, CDR1 is DFQATT, CDR2 SNEGSKA (reference sequence). V was pared by 3 bases and J by 0 bases, with 15 bases between. CDR3 nucleotides: TGCAGTGCTAGCGGACTAGGGGGTGTCTCCTACGAGCAGTACTTC. This sequence encodes CSASGLGGVSYEQYF.

This clonotype was picked up many times. The chain couples TRBV6-5 to TRBJ1-2; D gene unclear. The V and J ends lost 6 bases and 2 bases respectively, with 10 bases between them. The CDR3 has 13 residues. Germline lookup yields CDR1 MNHEY and CDR2 SVGAGI. CDR3 bases: TGTGCCAGCAGACCCGATTTGAACTATGGCTACACCTTC. Its translation: CASRPDLNYGYTF.

This clonotype was found once. The V call is TRBV7-3, the J call TRBJ2-7, with 13 bases fitting TRBD2. After removal of 4 bases from V and 4 bases from J, the junction contained 13 bases not matched to a gene. The CDR3 consists of 18 residues. In germline, CDR1 is SGHTA, CDR2 FQGTGA. CDR3 region: CASSSPLAGGRIGYEQYF. DNA for the CDR3: TGTGCCAGCAGCTCACCACTAGCGGGGGGGCGGATCGGGTACGAGCAGTACTTC.

In DNA, the CDR3 is TGTGCCAGCAGTCTCCGGGCTGACTATGGCTACACCTTC. Protein: CASSLRADYGYTF. V usage is TRBV12-3 or TRBV12-4 and J usage is TRBJ1-2, with D hard to call. The CDR3 sequence is 13 residues long. Trimming removed 5 bases from V and 3 bases from J, with 10 bases in between.

At least ten counts were recorded for this clonotype. The genes are TRBV7-6 and TRBJ2-7, with 12 bases lining up with TRBD1. The V and J ends lost 7 bases and 5 bases, in that order; junction bases with no gene match: 9. Per the germline V gene, CDR1 is SGHVS and CDR2 is FNYEAQ. CDR3 length: 15 residues. The CDR3 bases are TGTGCCAGCATCCCGGGACAGGGGGCTTTCCACGAGCAGTACTTC. This codes for CASIPGQGAFHEQYF.

This clonotype was seen many times. The V and J genes are TRBV28 and TRBJ2-7; 9 nucleotides line up with TRBD1. Germline CDR1 and CDR2: MDHEN and SYDVKM. Trimming at V came to 5 bases and at J to 4 bases, leaving 12 bases not matched to a gene. The CDR3 has 16 residues. The CDR3 bases are TGTGCCAGCAGTCCCCTGGGGACAGGGAATTGGTACGAGCAGTACTTC. It codes for CASSPLGTGNWYEQYF. Full variable domain (outside the CDR3, taken from reference TRBV28 and TRBJ2-7): DVKVTQSSRYLVKRTGEKVFLECVQDMDHENMFWYRQDPGLGLRLIYFSYDVKMKEKGDIPEGYSVSREKKERFSLILESASTNQTSMYLCASSPLGTGNWYEQYFGPGTRLTVT.

This chain joins TRBV27 and TRBJ2-7, with 9 bases lining up with TRBD2. Per the germline V gene, CDR1 is MNHEY and CDR2 is SMNVEV (reference sequence). V gave up 4 bases and J gave up 0 bases; unmatched junction bases: 7. The CDR3 spans 16 residues. The CDR3 protein is CASSSLGLASSYEQYF. The CDR3 DNA follows: TGTGCCAGCAGTTCCCTAGGACTAGCGAGCTCCTACGAGCAGTACTTC.